This TCR beta chain was identified during a study of blood T cell repertoires in COVID-19. As for the study in general: Researchers got acute and convalescent COVID-19 samples from the United States, Italy and Spain. PBMCs, B-cell-depleted T cells, or T cells were the source of the cDNA or gDNA that made up the material.

The CDR3 is made up of 11 amino acids. Germline V lookup: CDR1 SQVTM, CDR2 ANQGSEA. V dropped 8 bases and J dropped 9 bases, with 16 bases sitting between them. Under the authors' procedure: Amplifying reference gene primers gave estimates of nucleated cell counts. Clones were read by immunoSEQ multiplex PCR, and TCRdb kept only the in-frame ones, dropping some. D and trimming come from the DNA, and the V and J calls and clone size come from that table. The table has 150,000 to 180,000 clones, about three quarters seen once. The rearrangement links TRBV29-1 to TRBJ1-1, with D hard to call. Sequenced input: peripheral blood. The TCR comes from a man of 80 years or more with acute or convalescent COVID-19. The CDR3 spells CSIWEGGKAFF. In DNA form, the CDR3 reads TGCAGCATATGGGAGGGCGGGAAAGCTTTCTTT.